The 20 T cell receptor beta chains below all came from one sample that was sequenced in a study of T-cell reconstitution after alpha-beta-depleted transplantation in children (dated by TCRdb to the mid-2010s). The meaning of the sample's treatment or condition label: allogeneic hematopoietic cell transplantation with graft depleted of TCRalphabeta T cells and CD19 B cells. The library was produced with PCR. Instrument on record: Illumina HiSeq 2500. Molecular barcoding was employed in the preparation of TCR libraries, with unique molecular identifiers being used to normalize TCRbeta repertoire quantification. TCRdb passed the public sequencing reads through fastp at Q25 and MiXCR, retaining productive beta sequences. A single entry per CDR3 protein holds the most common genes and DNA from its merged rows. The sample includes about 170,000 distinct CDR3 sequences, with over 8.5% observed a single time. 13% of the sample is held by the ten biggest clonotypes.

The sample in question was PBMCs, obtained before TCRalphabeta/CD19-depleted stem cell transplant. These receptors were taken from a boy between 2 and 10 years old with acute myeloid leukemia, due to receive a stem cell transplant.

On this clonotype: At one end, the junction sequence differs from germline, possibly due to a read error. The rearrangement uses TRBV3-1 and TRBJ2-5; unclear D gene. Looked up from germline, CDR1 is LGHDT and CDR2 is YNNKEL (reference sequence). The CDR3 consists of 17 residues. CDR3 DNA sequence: TGCGCCAGCAGCCACGGTTACGATCGAAACATGGGGGAGACCCAGTACTTC. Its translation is CASSHGYDRNMGETQYF.

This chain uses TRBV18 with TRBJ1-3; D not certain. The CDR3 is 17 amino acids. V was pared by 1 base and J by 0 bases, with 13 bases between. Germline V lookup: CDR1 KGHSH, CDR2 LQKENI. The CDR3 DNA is TGTGCCAGCTCACCACGGTATACGCTGCACTCTGGAAACACCATATATTTT. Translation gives CASSPRYTLHSGNTIYF.

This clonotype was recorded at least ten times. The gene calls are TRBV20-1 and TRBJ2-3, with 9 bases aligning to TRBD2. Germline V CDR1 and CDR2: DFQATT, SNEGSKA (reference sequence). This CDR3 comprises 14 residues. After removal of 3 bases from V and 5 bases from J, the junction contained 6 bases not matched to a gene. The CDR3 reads CSASPSGVLDTQYF. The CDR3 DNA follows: TGCAGTGCTAGTCCTAGCGGGGTGTTAGATACGCAGTATTTT.

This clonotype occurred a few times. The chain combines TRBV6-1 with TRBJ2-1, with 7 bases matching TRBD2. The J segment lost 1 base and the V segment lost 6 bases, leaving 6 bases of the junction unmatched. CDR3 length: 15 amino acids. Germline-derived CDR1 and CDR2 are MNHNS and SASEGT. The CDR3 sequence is CASSQRLASYNEQFF. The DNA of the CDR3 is TGTGCCAGCAGCCAGAGACTAGCATCCTACAATGAGCAGTTCTTC.

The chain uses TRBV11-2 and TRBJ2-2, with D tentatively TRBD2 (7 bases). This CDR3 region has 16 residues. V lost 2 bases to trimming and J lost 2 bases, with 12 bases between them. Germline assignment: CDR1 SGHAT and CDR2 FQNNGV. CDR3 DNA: TGTGCCAGCAGCTTATTTCGGGGGGCAAACACCGGGGAGCTGTTTTTT. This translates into CASSLFRGANTGELFF.

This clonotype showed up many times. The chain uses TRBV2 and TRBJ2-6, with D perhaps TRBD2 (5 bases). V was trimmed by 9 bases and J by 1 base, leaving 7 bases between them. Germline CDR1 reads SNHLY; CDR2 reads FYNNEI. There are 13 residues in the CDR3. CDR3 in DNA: TGTGCCAGTCAGCGGTCTGGGGCCAACGTCCTGACTTTC. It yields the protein CASQRSGANVLTF.

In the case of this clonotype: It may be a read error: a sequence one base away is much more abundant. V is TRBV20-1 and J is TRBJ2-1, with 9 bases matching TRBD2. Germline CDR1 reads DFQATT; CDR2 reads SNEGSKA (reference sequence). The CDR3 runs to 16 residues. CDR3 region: CCASPLAGLGYNEQFF. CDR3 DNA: TGCTGTGCGAGCCCCCTAGCGGGGTTGGGTTACAATGAGCAGTTCTTC.

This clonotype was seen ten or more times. The chain's CDR3 is CASSLEIAKNIQYF. In DNA, the CDR3 is TGCGCCAGCAGCTTGGAGATAGCCAAAAACATTCAGTACTTC. This chain joins TRBV5-1 and TRBJ2-4, with unresolved D. This CDR3 is built from 14 residues. Trimming took off 0 bases at V and 0 bases at J, with 4 bases between the two ends. Germline assignment: CDR1 SGHRS and CDR2 YFSETQ.

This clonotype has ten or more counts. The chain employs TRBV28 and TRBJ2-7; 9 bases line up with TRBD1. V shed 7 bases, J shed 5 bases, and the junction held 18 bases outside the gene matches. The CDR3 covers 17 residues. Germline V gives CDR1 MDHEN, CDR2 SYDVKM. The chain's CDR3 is CASNHRRTGAQVHEQYF. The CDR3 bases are TGTGCCAGCAACCACCGCCGGACAGGGGCGCAGGTTCACGAGCAGTACTTC.

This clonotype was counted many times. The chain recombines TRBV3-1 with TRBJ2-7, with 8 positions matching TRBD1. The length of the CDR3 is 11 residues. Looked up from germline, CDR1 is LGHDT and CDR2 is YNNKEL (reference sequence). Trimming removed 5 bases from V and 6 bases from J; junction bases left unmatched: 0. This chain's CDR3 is CASSDRGEQYF. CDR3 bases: TGTGCCAGCAGCGACAGGGGCGAGCAGTACTTC.

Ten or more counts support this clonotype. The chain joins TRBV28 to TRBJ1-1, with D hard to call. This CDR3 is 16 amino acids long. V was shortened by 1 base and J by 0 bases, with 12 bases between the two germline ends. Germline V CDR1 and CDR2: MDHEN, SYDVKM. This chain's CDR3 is CASSLSSGQMNTEAFF. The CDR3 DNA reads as TGTGCCAGCAGTTTATCATCAGGCCAGATGAACACTGAAGCTTTCTTT.

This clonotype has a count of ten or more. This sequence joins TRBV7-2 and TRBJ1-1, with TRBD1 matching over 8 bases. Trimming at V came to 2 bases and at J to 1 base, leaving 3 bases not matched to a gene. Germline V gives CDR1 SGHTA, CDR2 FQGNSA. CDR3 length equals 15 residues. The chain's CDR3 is CASSLRTGPNTEAFF. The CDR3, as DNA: TGTGCCAGCAGCTTACGGACAGGGCCGAACACTGAAGCTTTCTTT.

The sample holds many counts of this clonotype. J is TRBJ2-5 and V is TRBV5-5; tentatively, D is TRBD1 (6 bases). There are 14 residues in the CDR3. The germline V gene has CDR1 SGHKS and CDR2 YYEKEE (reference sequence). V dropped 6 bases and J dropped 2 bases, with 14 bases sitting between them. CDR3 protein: CASNYRQVQETQYF. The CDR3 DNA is TGTGCCAGCAACTATCGACAGGTACAAGAGACCCAGTACTTC. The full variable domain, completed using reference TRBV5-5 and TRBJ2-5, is DAGVTQSPTHLIKTRGQQVTLRCSPISGHKSVSWYQQVLGQGPQFIFQYYEKEERGRGNFPDRFSARQFPNYSSELNVNALLLGDSALYLCASNYRQVQETQYFGPGTRLLVL.

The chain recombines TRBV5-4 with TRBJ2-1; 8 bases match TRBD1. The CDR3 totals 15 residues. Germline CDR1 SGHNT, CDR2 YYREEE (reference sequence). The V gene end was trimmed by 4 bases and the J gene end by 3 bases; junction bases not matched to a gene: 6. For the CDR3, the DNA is TGTGCCAGCAGCCCCGGACAGGGCTTCTACAATGAGCAGTTCTTC. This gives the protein CASSPGQGFYNEQFF.

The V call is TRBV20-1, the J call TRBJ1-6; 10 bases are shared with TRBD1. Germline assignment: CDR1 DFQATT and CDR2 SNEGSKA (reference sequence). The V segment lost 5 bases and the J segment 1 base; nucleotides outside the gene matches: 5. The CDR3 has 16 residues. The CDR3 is CSARGQGGSYNSPLHF. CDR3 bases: TGCAGTGCTCGAGGACAGGGGGGGTCCTATAATTCACCCCTCCACTTT.

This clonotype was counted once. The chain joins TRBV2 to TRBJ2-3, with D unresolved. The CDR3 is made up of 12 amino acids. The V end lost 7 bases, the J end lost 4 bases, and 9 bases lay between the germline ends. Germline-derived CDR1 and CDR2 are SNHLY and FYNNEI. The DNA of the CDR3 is TGTGCCAGCAATAGTAGGGCAGATACGCAGTATTTT. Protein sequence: CASNSRADTQYF. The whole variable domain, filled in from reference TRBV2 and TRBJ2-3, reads EPEVTQTPSHQVTQMGQEVILRCVPISNHLYFYWYRQILGQKVEFLVSFYNNEISEKSEIFDDQFSVERPDGSNFTLKIRSTKLEDSAMYFCASNSRADTQYFGPGTRLTVL.

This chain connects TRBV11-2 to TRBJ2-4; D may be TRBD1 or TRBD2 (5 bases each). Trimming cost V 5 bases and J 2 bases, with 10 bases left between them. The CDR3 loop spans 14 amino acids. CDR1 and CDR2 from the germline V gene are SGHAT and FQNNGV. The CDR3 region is CASSPPGPKNIQYF. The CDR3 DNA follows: TGTGCCAGCAGCCCCCCGGGACCCAAAAACATTCAGTACTTC.

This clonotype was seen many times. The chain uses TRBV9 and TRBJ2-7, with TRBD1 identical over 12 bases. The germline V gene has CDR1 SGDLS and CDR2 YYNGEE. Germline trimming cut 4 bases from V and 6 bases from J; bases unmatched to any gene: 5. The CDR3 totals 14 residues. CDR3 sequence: CASSPGTGGIEQYV. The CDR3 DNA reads TGTGCCAGCAGCCCCGGGACAGGGGGCATCGAGCAGTACGTC.

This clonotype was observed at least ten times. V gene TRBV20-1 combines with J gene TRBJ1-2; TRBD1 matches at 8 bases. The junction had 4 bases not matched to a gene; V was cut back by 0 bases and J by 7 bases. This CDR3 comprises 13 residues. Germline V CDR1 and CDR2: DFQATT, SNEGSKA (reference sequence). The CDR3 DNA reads TGCAGTGCTAGAGACAGGGGGCTGGGTGGCTACACCTTC. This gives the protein CSARDRGLGGYTF.

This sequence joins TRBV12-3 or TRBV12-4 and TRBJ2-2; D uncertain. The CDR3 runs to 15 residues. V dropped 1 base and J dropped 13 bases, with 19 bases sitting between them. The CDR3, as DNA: TGTGCCAGCAGTTTAGTCCTCTCGCGGCGCCGGGTGCTGTTTTTT. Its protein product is CASSLVLSRRRVLFF.